The 25 T cell receptor beta chains presented below share a single source sample, sequenced in a study of T cells in Graves' hyperthyroidism and ophthalmopathy. Amplification of TCR beta CDR3 regions used RNA as the template. Carried out on the TCR CDR3, a first-round RT-PCR used the HTBI primer set. MiXCR was run by TCRdb on the multiplex PCR reads, yielding one entry per CDR3 protein. The repertoire holds hundreds of thousands of distinct CDR3 sequences, with roughly 17% as singletons. The sequencing sample was made of blood. These TCRs come from a woman between 18 and 29 years old with Graves' hyperthyroidism.

Regarding this clonotype: A much larger clone differs from this one at a single base, so this may be a read error. This chain connects TRBV5-1 to TRBJ2-1; 7 bases fit TRBD2. Germline V CDR1 and CDR2: SGHRS, YFSETQ. This CDR3 spans 15 amino acids. The CDR3 reads CVSSSAGDPVNEQFF. The CDR3 DNA reads TGCGTCAGCAGCTCGGCGGGAGATCCGGTCAATGAGCAGTTCTTC.

This clonotype was counted ten times or more. The rearrangement links TRBV6-2 or TRBV6-3 to TRBJ1-5, with a tentative D call TRBD1 (5 bases). This CDR3 has 14 amino acids. Germline V gives CDR1 MNHEY, CDR2 SVGEGT. V lost 5 bases, J lost 4 bases, and 12 bases lay in between. CDR3: CASSGGTPNQPQHF. Written as DNA, the CDR3 is TGTGCCAGCAGTGGAGGGACTCCTAATCAGCCCCAGCATTTT.

With regard to this clonotype: The germline gene is not matched at one end of the junction; a read error may be the cause. V and J are TRBV7-7 and TRBJ2-2; TRBD2 agrees at 11 bases. The length of the CDR3 is 17 residues. CDR1 and CDR2 from the germline V gene are SSHAT and FNYEAQ (reference sequence). CDR3 coding DNA: TGTGCCAGCAGCCCGACGTTGACTAGCGGGAACACCAGGGAGCTGTTTTTT. As protein: CASSPTLTSGNTRELFF.

The rearrangement joins TRBV15 to TRBJ2-7; TRBD2 might be the D (6 bases). The CDR3 sequence is 17 residues long. Germline CDR1 and CDR2: LNHNV and YYDKDF (reference sequence). Trimming cost V 0 bases and J 2 bases, with 17 bases left between them. The CDR3 DNA sequence: TGTGCCACCAGCAGAGATCCCCCGGGGCGGGGACCCTACGAGCAGTACTTC. Amino acids: CATSRDPPGRGPYEQYF.

This clonotype has a count of ten or more. The CDR3 nucleotides read TGCGCCAGCAGCTTGACGCTAGCGGGATTCACAGATACGCAGTATTTT. Translating it yields CASSLTLAGFTDTQYF. The rearrangement links TRBV5-1 to TRBJ2-3, with 9 bases lining up with TRBD2. V trimming: 1 base; J trimming: 2 bases; junction bases outside the gene matches: 5. The germline gives CDR1 SGHRS, CDR2 YFSETQ. The CDR3 sequence is 16 residues long.

As concerns this clonotype: Just one base apart from a much larger clone, this may be a read error. The chain has TRBV5-1 and TRBJ2-7; D gene ambiguous. The V gene's germline CDR1 is SGHRS and CDR2 YFSETQ. Trimming pared 0 bases from V and 7 bases from J, leaving 11 bases between. The CDR3 sequence is 13 residues long. The CDR3 region is CASSLDSVNEQYF. The CDR3 DNA follows: TGCGCCAGCAGCTTGGACTCGGTTAATGAGCAGTACTTC.

The chain employs TRBV20-1 and TRBJ2-2; D is undetermined. V gave up 6 bases and J gave up 6 bases, with 8 bases separating them. Germline V gives CDR1 DFQATT, CDR2 SNEGSKA (reference sequence). The CDR3 loop spans 11 amino acids. The CDR3 nucleotides are TGCAGTGCGGAGCGTTCCGGGGAGCTGTTTTTT. As protein: CSAERSGELFF.

This clonotype occurred many times. This chain links TRBV12-3 or TRBV12-4 with TRBJ1-1, with D maybe TRBD1 (5 bases). V lost 4 bases, J lost 7 bases, and 16 bases lay in between. The CDR3 extends over 14 amino acids. This CDR3 is CASSSQGGEIEAFF. The CDR3 DNA reads as TGTGCCAGCAGTTCCCAGGGAGGGGAGATTGAAGCTTTCTTT.

This clonotype was counted many times. The chain has TRBV27 and TRBJ2-7, with 8 positions matching TRBD1. The junction had 13 bases not matched to a gene; V was cut back by 8 bases and J by 4 bases. The CDR3 spans 15 residues. The V gene's germline CDR1 is MNHEY and CDR2 SMNVEV (reference sequence). The CDR3 protein is CASSLRAGGIYEQYF. The CDR3 DNA follows: TGTGCCAGCTCCCTGCGGGCAGGGGGCATTTACGAGCAGTACTTC.

This clonotype was seen a few times. This chain connects TRBV4-1 to TRBJ2-5; 13 bases fit TRBD2. This CDR3 contains 18 residues. The germline gives CDR1 MGHRA, CDR2 YSYEKL. V lost 3 bases, J lost 1 base, and 8 bases stayed unmatched. In DNA form, the CDR3 reads TGCGCCAGCAGCCACTTCGGGGGGACTAGCGGGGTCCAAGAGACCCAGTACTTC. Residues: CASSHFGGTSGVQETQYF.

This chain joins TRBV20-1 and TRBJ1-4; D is possibly TRBD1 (5 bases). Germline V gives CDR1 DFQATT, CDR2 SNEGSKA (reference sequence). The CDR3 runs 13 residues. V lost 6 bases, J lost 4 bases, and 12 bases lay in between. For the CDR3, the DNA is TGCAGTGCCAGGGTGGTTGGTAATGAAAAACTGTTTTTT. It encodes CSARVVGNEKLFF.

Details on this clonotype: At one of its ends the junction is not consistent with the germline gene, which may arise from a read error. V gene TRBV4-1 combines with J gene TRBJ2-5, with D tentatively TRBD1 (5 bases). The germline V gene has CDR1 MGHRA and CDR2 YSYEKL. CDR3 size: 14 residues. CDR3 amino acids: CASSKEGVGETQYF. The CDR3 DNA sequence: TGCGCCAGCAGCAAAGAAGGGGTTGGGGAGACCCAGTACTTC.

This clonotype was observed many times. The chain uses TRBV7-9 and TRBJ1-1; D is unresolved. Trimming took 5 bases from V and 5 from J, leaving 12 bases between them. Germline V gives CDR1 SEHNR, CDR2 FQNEAQ (reference sequence). The CDR3 has 13 residues. CDR3 protein: CASSPPATTEAFF. In DNA, the CDR3 is TGTGCCAGCAGCCCCCCGGCGACGACTGAAGCTTTCTTT.

Comments on this clonotype: A much larger clone is a single base away; this may be a read error. This chain joins TRBV20-1 and TRBJ2-7, with 10 bases identical to TRBD2. The CDR3 runs 13 residues. V trimming: 6 bases; J trimming: 7 bases; junction bases outside the gene matches: 9. Germline V gene lookup returns CDR1 DFQATT and CDR2 SNEGSKA (reference sequence). DNA of the CDR3: TGCAGTGCAGTGAGCGGGAGGGCCGCTGAGCAGTACTTC. Translated, it gives CSAVSGRAAEQYF.

The CDR3 loop reads CSARETSAAWTDTQYF. In DNA, the CDR3 is TGCAGTGCTAGAGAGACTAGCGCAGCATGGACAGATACGCAGTATTTT. The rearrangement joins TRBV20-1 to TRBJ2-3; 8 bases are shared with TRBD2. This CDR3 region has 16 residues. The V gene end was trimmed by 0 bases and the J gene end by 3 bases; junction bases not matched to a gene: 8. Looked up from germline, CDR1 is DFQATT and CDR2 is SNEGSKA (reference sequence).

In this sample, this clonotype turned up many times. V usage is TRBV13 and J usage is TRBJ2-3; 9 bases line up with TRBD2. Germline loops: CDR1 PRHDT, CDR2 FYEKMQ (reference sequence). The ends lost 5 bases at V and 7 bases at J; junction bases unmatched: 10. CDR3 length: 15 amino acids. DNA for the CDR3: TGTGCCAGCAGCCTCTTCCTGAGCGGGAGGAATACGCAGTATTTT. Protein product: CASSLFLSGRNTQYF. Combining the CDR3 with reference TRBV13 and TRBJ2-3 gives the whole variable domain AAGVIQSPRHLIKEKRETATLKCYPIPRHDTVYWYQQGPGQDPQFLISFYEKMQSDKGSIPDRFSAQQFSDYHSELNMSSLELGDSALYFCASSLFLSGRNTQYFGPGTRLTVL.

Concerning this clonotype itself: One end of the junction fails to match germline, which may point to a read error. The chain joins TRBV27 to TRBJ2-3; D unclear. Germline assignment: CDR1 MNHEY and CDR2 SMNVEV (reference sequence). This CDR3 comprises 15 residues. The CDR3 coding sequence is TGTGCCAGCAGTTTATCGGGCAGGTTTGCAGATCCGCAGTATTTT. Its translation: CASSLSGRFADPQYF.

The gene calls are TRBV19 and TRBJ2-3; 10 bases are a match to TRBD2. This CDR3 has 14 residues. CDR1 LNHDA and CDR2 SQIVND come from the germline V gene (reference sequence). The V segment lost 7 bases and the J segment 1 base; nucleotides outside the gene matches: 2. The CDR3 DNA reads TGTGCCAGTACGCTAGCGGGAGGCACAGATACGCAGTATTTT. It specifies CASTLAGGTDTQYF.

This clonotype came up many times. The genes are TRBV11-2 and TRBJ1-1; 7 nucleotides align to TRBD1. Germline V gene lookup returns CDR1 SGHAT and CDR2 FQNNGV. This CDR3 contains 13 residues. V was pared by 4 bases and J by 2 bases, with 1 base of the junction left unmatched. CDR3 sequence: CASSWDRNTEAFF. The CDR3 nucleotides are TGTGCCAGCAGCTGGGACAGAAACACTGAAGCTTTCTTT.

The J gene is TRBJ2-1, the V gene TRBV9, with 8 bases lining up with TRBD2. Per the germline V gene, CDR1 is SGDLS and CDR2 is YYNGEE. With V trimmed by 0 bases and J by 2 bases, 4 bases remained unmatched. The CDR3 is 16 residues long. The CDR3 sequence is CASSVGSGGTYNEQFF. The CDR3 nucleotides are TGTGCCAGCAGCGTAGGATCGGGAGGGACCTACAATGAGCAGTTCTTC.

This chain links TRBV5-8 with TRBJ2-7, with TRBD2 matching over 7 bases. CDR3 size: 16 residues. Germline CDR1 is SGHTS and CDR2 is YDEGEE. V dropped 0 bases and J dropped 2; count of bases not matched to a gene: 8. CDR3 sequence: CASSLEVGGIPYEQYF. The CDR3 DNA is TGTGCCAGCAGCTTGGAAGTGGGAGGGATCCCCTACGAGCAGTACTTC.

This clonotype was detected ten times or more. The rearrangement links TRBV18 to TRBJ2-5, with D hard to call. The CDR3 runs to 11 residues. Germline V gives CDR1 KGHSH, CDR2 LQKENI. The V and J ends lost 1 base and 7 bases respectively, with 4 bases between them. The CDR3 is CASSPRGTQYF. In nucleotides, the CDR3 is TGTGCCAGCTCACCACGAGGGACCCAGTACTTC.

This clonotype occurred many times. The chain recombines TRBV27 with TRBJ1-1; TRBD1 matches 8 bases. The CDR3 is 15 amino acids. The J segment lost 0 bases and the V segment lost 6 bases, leaving 6 bases of the junction unmatched. Germline V gives CDR1 MNHEY, CDR2 SMNVEV (reference sequence). Here the CDR3 reads CASSRTGGLNTEAFF. The CDR3, as DNA: TGTGCCAGCAGCCGAACAGGGGGATTGAACACTGAAGCTTTCTTT.

The chain has TRBV20-1 and TRBJ2-7, with 13 bases that match TRBD2. V shed 4 bases and J 5 bases; nucleotides not matched to a gene: 8. The CDR3 has 15 amino acids. Looked up from germline, CDR1 is DFQATT and CDR2 is SNEGSKA (reference sequence). CDR3 sequence reads: CSAKRTSGGRNEQYF. CDR3 DNA sequence: TGCAGTGCTAAACGGACTAGCGGGGGAAGAAACGAGCAGTACTTC.

The rearrangement joins TRBV2 to TRBJ1-6; 10 bases fit TRBD1. J lost 0 bases, V lost 4 bases, and 12 bases had no gene match. Germline-derived CDR1 and CDR2 are SNHLY and FYNNEI. This CDR3 contains 20 residues. In DNA form, the CDR3 reads TGTGCCAGCAGTGGGGAACCGGGACAGGGGCCGAGCTCCTATAATTCACCCCTCCACTTT. Its translation is CASSGEPGQGPSSYNSPLHF.